Detailed here is one TCR beta chain. The data were obtained in a study of blood T cell repertoires in COVID-19. Looking at the study overall: Acute and convalescent COVID-19 specimens originated in the United States, Italy and Spain.

Sequencing was performed with immunoSEQ multiplex PCR; in TCRdb, only in-frame clones are kept and a portion is missing. This table has fewer than 500,000 clones, around 88% appearing once. The source of this sequence is a woman aged 30 to 39 with acute or convalescent COVID-19. Sequencing was performed on peripheral blood.

The CDR3 DNA sequence: TGTGCCAGCAGTTTCCTGGGACAGGGCGGTTTGGGCACTGAAGCTTTCTTT. The encoded protein is CASSFLGQGGLGTEAFF. This chain uses TRBV27 with TRBJ1-1; TRBD1 agrees at 9 bases. CDR3 length: 17 amino acids. V trimming: 3 bases; J trimming: 4 bases; junction bases outside the gene matches: 12. Germline V gene data show CDR1 as MNHEY and CDR2 as SMNVEV (reference sequence).